Reported below is one T cell receptor (beta chain). What it binds is not known. This sample is part of a study of shared clonotypes between healthy human individuals. The wider study: CD4 naive and memory got three plates each, CD8 naive two, CD8 memory one.

Study-wide points: The diversity represented, both genetic and in exposure history, was limited by few donors.

Germline trimming cut 6 bases from V and 3 bases from J; bases unmatched to any gene: 15. The germline V gene encodes CDR1 SNHLY and CDR2 FYNNEI. This CDR3 contains 18 residues. TCRdb keeps only in-frame clones here, not all; method: immunoSEQ multiplex PCR. The data hold approximately 530,000 clones, with roughly 95% observed a single time. This clonotype was sampled from a woman in her 30s in good health. The sequenced sample was naive CD4+ T cells sorted from blood. The subset was: CD45RA+ positively selected. The gene calls are TRBV2 and TRBJ2-3; TRBD2 matches at 10 bases. CDR3 residues: CASRYPPSGRFLTDTQYF. The CDR3 region has the DNA TGTGCCAGCAGGTATCCACCTAGCGGGAGATTCTTAACAGATACGCAGTATTTT.